What follows is one TCR beta chain and its context. As yet, its antigen is unknown. The data stem from a study of CD8 T cells in Susac syndrome. Random hexamers served to reverse transcribe about 0.5 to 1 ug RNA. The amplification used immunoSEQ multiplex PCR on TCR beta CDR3; it spanned 54 Vbeta and 13 Jbeta. Using its own MiXCR run on the immunoSEQ multiplex PCR reads, TCRdb lists one record per CDR3 protein. The sample has about 160,000 distinct CDR3 sequences; roughly 95% are singletons. Overall study results and limits: The study's TCR sequencing and HLA analysis drew on a certain number of individuals. That number was acknowledged as relatively small.

TEMRA cells were enriched by FACS, and CD4+ and CD8+ T cells were negatively isolated. The V gene's germline CDR1 is SEHNR and CDR2 FQNEAQ (reference sequence). V lost 3 bases to trimming and J lost 1 base, with 12 bases between them. The CDR3 is made up of 15 amino acids. The sequencing sample was made of CD4+ T cells from PBMCs. The V and J genes are TRBV7-9 and TRBJ1-1; maybe TRBD1 (6 bases). This receptor was taken from a human donor with multiple sclerosis. CDR3 amino acids: CASSFAGTSNTEAFF. In DNA, the CDR3 is TGTGCCAGCAGCTTTGCCGGGACATCGAACACTGAAGCTTTCTTT.